The 31 T cell receptor beta chains below all came from one sample that was sequenced in a study of technical replicates of blood from several donors. TCRdb's copy holds only in-frame clones and misses some; the assay was immunoSEQ multiplex PCR. The sample includes 75,000 to 90,000 clones, 95% of them seen just once. Sequenced: T cells isolated from PBMCs. Receptors originate from a human donor in good health.

This sequence joins TRBV15 and TRBJ2-3; TRBD2 agrees at 12 bases. Trimming took 8 bases from V and 5 from J; bases not matched to a gene: 5. Germline V gene data show CDR1 as LNHNV and CDR2 as YYDKDF (reference sequence). This CDR3 spans 14 amino acids. The CDR3 loop is CATASGREVDTQYF. Written as DNA, the CDR3 is TGTGCCACCGCTAGCGGGAGGGAGGTAGATACGCAGTATTTT.

CDR3 protein: CAIAWTEMNTEAFF. DNA of the CDR3: TGTGCCATCGCTTGGACAGAGATGAACACTGAAGCTTTCTTT. V is TRBV10-3 and J is TRBJ1-1; weak D call: TRBD1 (6 bases). The germline V and J ends were trimmed by 8 bases and 0 bases, with 13 bases remaining between them. Germline CDR1 and CDR2: ENHRY and SYGVKD. This CDR3 comprises 14 residues.

The rearrangement uses TRBV5-1 and TRBJ2-7; tentatively, D is TRBD2 (6 bases). V lost 0 bases, J lost 4 bases, and 20 bases lay in between. CDR3 size: 17 residues. Germline CDR1 SGHRS, CDR2 YFSETQ. The CDR3 region has the DNA TGCGCCAGCAGCTTGGTCGGAGGGGCCAAGTTCAAGTACGAGCAGTACTTC. Its protein product is CASSLVGGAKFKYEQYF.

The chain is built from TRBV9 and TRBJ2-5; a weak D match, TRBD1 (7 bases). CDR1 is SGDLS and CDR2 is YYNGEE in the germline V gene. The V gene lost 2 bases and the J gene lost 4 bases, with 12 bases spanning the gap. The length of the CDR3 is 14 residues. CDR3 DNA: TGTGCCAGCAGCGTGGCAGGGGGGTCAGAGACCCAGTACTTC. Its protein product is CASSVAGGSETQYF.

The chain has TRBV7-2 and TRBJ1-1; the D gene is possibly TRBD1 (6 bases). The V end was cut by 5 bases, the J end by 6 bases, with 16 bases between. The CDR3 runs 14 residues. Germline CDR1 SGHTA, CDR2 FQGNSA. For the CDR3, the DNA is TGTGCCAGCAGCAACAGGGCGGTAGGGGCTGAAGCTTTCTTT. Protein product: CASSNRAVGAEAFF.

The rearrangement uses TRBV10-1 and TRBJ2-3; 7 bases are shared with TRBD2. V shed 3 bases, J shed 3 bases, and the junction held 3 bases outside the gene matches. The germline V gene encodes CDR1 WNHNN and CDR2 SYGVQD (reference sequence). The CDR3 contains 14 residues. DNA for the CDR3: TGCGCCAGCAGTGACGAACTAGCGACAGATACGCAGTATTTT. This codes for CASSDELATDTQYF.

The DNA for the CDR3 is TGTGCCAGCCTCCCCAGCTCTGGGGCCAACGTCCTGACTTTC. Its protein is CASLPSSGANVLTF. This chain joins TRBV6-1 and TRBJ2-6; D is ambiguous. Deletions cut 8 bases from V and 0 bases from J, with 8 bases between. Per germline, CDR1 MNHNS and CDR2 SASEGT. This CDR3 is 14 amino acids long.

The gene calls are TRBV19 and TRBJ2-7; the match to TRBD1 covers 8 bases. The V gene's germline CDR1 is LNHDA and CDR2 SQIVND (reference sequence). The CDR3 contains 15 residues. V lost 5 bases and J lost 2; bases outside the gene matches: 8. Written as DNA, the CDR3 is TGTGCCAGTAGTCCTCCGGGACAGGCACCCTACGAGCAGTACTTC. As protein: CASSPPGQAPYEQYF. The variable domain in full, with the rest retrieved from reference TRBV19 and TRBJ2-7, is DGGITQSPKYLFRKEGQNVTLSCEQNLNHDAMYWYRQDPGQGLRLIYYSQIVNDFQKGDIAEGYSVSREKKESFPLTVTSAQKNPTAFYLCASSPPGQAPYEQYFGPGTRLTVT.

The CDR3 region is CASSQYGTDHNEKLFF. CDR3 sequence (DNA): TGTGCCAGCTCACAATACGGGACAGACCATAATGAAAAACTGTTTTTT. V is TRBV18 and J is TRBJ1-4; 7 bases are a match to TRBD1. V lost 4 bases to trimming and J lost 4 bases; unmatched junction nucleotides: 9. Germline loops: CDR1 KGHSH, CDR2 LQKENI. The CDR3 runs 16 residues.

The CDR3 region is CASSPWTGSYEQYF. As DNA, the CDR3 is TGTGCCAGCAGCCCCTGGACAGGCTCCTACGAGCAGTACTTC. The rearrangement links TRBV9 to TRBJ2-7; TRBD1 agrees at 7 bases. This CDR3 spans 14 amino acids. Germline V gives CDR1 SGDLS, CDR2 YYNGEE. V was pared by 4 bases and J by 0 bases, with 4 bases of the junction left unmatched.

The chain is built from TRBV7-8 and TRBJ2-1; 11 bases map to TRBD2. The J segment lost 2 bases and the V segment lost 3 bases, leaving 6 bases of the junction unmatched. Germline V gene lookup returns CDR1 SGHVS and CDR2 FQNEAQ. CDR3 size: 17 residues. In DNA form, the CDR3 reads TGTGCCAGCAGCTTCCCGACTAGCGGGACGGCCTACAATGAGCAGTTCTTC. This translates into CASSFPTSGTAYNEQFF.

V usage is TRBV5-5 and J usage is TRBJ2-3, with D unresolved. Germline CDR1 and CDR2: SGHKS and YYEKEE (reference sequence). This CDR3 is built from 16 residues. V lost 6 bases, J lost 2 bases, and 19 bases lay in between. CDR3 coding DNA: TGTGCCAGCACCCCCTGGGCAGGAATAGACACAGATACGCAGTATTTT. Translation: CASTPWAGIDTDTQYF.

This sequence joins TRBV6-1 and TRBJ2-7, with TRBD1 as a possible D gene (6 bases). The germline V and J ends were trimmed by 3 bases and 1 base, with 13 bases remaining between them. CDR3 length: 15 residues. CDR1 and CDR2 from the germline V gene are MNHNS and SASEGT. The CDR3 region is CASSEAWTVSYEQYF. In nucleotides, the CDR3 is TGTGCCAGCAGTGAGGCTTGGACAGTGTCCTACGAGCAGTACTTC.

CDR3 region: CASSDLFLGLAITGELFF. CDR3 sequence (DNA): TGTGCCAGCAGTGACCTTTTCTTGGGACTAGCCATCACCGGGGAGCTGTTTTTT. The rearrangement joins TRBV6-4 to TRBJ2-2, with 9 nucleotides matching TRBD2. Per germline, CDR1 MRHNA and CDR2 SNTAGT. The CDR3 length is 18 residues. The ends lost 2 bases at V and 4 bases at J; junction bases unmatched: 11.

The DNA for the CDR3 is TGTGCCTGGGGGAACAGGGGAAATTCACCCCTCCACTTT. Translated, it gives CAWGNRGNSPLHF. The rearrangement joins TRBV30 to TRBJ1-6; TRBD1 agrees at 7 bases. The CDR3 has 13 residues. Trimming took 5 bases from V and 7 from J; bases not matched to a gene: 5. Germline V gene lookup returns CDR1 GTSNPN and CDR2 SVGIG (reference sequence).

J is TRBJ2-7 and V is TRBV28, with D possibly being TRBD1 (6 bases). Trimming shortened V by 6 bases and J by 2 bases, and 11 bases separated the two germline ends. In germline, CDR1 is MDHEN, CDR2 SYDVKM. There are 13 residues in the CDR3. The CDR3 sequence is CASSRTAPYEQYF. CDR3 nucleotide sequence: TGTGCCAGCAGCCGGACAGCCCCCTACGAGCAGTACTTC.

J is TRBJ2-3 and V is TRBV7-8; no reliable D call. This CDR3 region has 12 residues. The germline CDR1 and CDR2 sequences are SGHVS and FQNEAQ. Trimming took 5 bases from V and 5 from J, leaving 8 bases between them. The CDR3 protein is CASSATVDTQYF. The CDR3 DNA reads as TGTGCCAGCAGCGCGACTGTAGATACGCAGTATTTT.

This clone was found once. The chain couples TRBV27 to TRBJ2-7, with a tentative D call TRBD2 (5 bases). Germline-derived CDR1 and CDR2 are MNHEY and SMNVEV (reference sequence). The V end lost 6 bases, the J end lost 4 bases, and 13 bases lay between the germline ends. The CDR3 extends over 13 amino acids. CDR3 sequence: CASRRGTLYEQYF. As DNA, the CDR3 is TGTGCCAGCAGACGGGGTACCTTATACGAGCAGTACTTC.

The rearrangement links TRBV30 to TRBJ2-7; 7 bases are shared with TRBD2. The germline CDR1 and CDR2 sequences are GTSNPN and SVGIG (reference sequence). Trimming cost V 7 bases and J 0 bases; bases outside gene matches: 3. The CDR3 contains 12 residues. CDR3 nucleotides: TGTGCCTCACTAGCGAGCTCCTACGAGCAGTACTTC. It is translated as CASLASSYEQYF.

This sequence joins TRBV28 and TRBJ2-3; perhaps TRBD1 as D (6 bases). The germline V and J ends were trimmed by 2 bases and 4 bases, with 10 bases remaining between them. From germline, CDR1 is MDHEN and CDR2 SYDVKM. CDR3 size: 14 residues. CDR3 amino acids: CASSLKQGSDTQYF. DNA for the CDR3: TGTGCCAGCAGTTTAAAACAGGGTTCAGATACGCAGTATTTT. Full variable domain (remainder filled in from reference TRBV28 and TRBJ2-3): DVKVTQSSRYLVKRTGEKVFLECVQDMDHENMFWYRQDPGLGLRLIYFSYDVKMKEKGDIPEGYSVSREKKERFSLILESASTNQTSMYLCASSLKQGSDTQYFGPGTRLTVL.

The chain has TRBV16 and TRBJ2-1; 9 bases align to TRBD2. Per the germline V gene, CDR1 is KGHSY and CDR2 is FQNENV. V gave up 1 base and J gave up 8 bases; unmatched junction bases: 12. The length of the CDR3 is 17 residues. CDR3 coding DNA: TGTGCCAGCAGCCAATTAAATAGCGGGAGTGCCGGGGATGAGCAGTTCTTC. This translates into CASSQLNSGSAGDEQFF.

The chain couples TRBV5-8 to TRBJ2-7; the match to TRBD2 covers 10 bases. Germline CDR1 and CDR2: SGHTS and YDEGEE. CDR3 length: 16 residues. V trimming: 1 base; J trimming: 6 bases; junction bases outside the gene matches: 10. CDR3 protein: CASSLNLAGVSREQYF. For the CDR3, the DNA is TGTGCCAGCAGCTTGAATCTAGCGGGAGTATCCCGCGAGCAGTACTTC.

The chain uses TRBV30 and TRBJ2-2; 7 bases line up with TRBD1. The CDR3 spans 12 residues. V lost 2 bases to trimming and J lost 6 bases; unmatched junction nucleotides: 0. Germline CDR1 is GTSNPN and CDR2 is SVGIG (reference sequence). CDR3 coding DNA: TGTGCCTGGAGTACAGGGGCCGGGGAGCTGTTTTTT. Translated: CAWSTGAGELFF.

This CDR3 reads CASSVGRGFNEQFF. As DNA, the CDR3 is TGTGCCAGCAGTGTTGGCAGGGGCTTTAATGAGCAGTTCTTC. The chain links TRBV2 to TRBJ2-1; TRBD1 might be the D (6 bases). The V end was cut by 4 bases, the J end by 7 bases, with 14 bases between. Germline CDR1 reads SNHLY; CDR2 reads FYNNEI. The CDR3 has 14 amino acids.

This sequence joins TRBV11-2 and TRBJ2-7, with D perhaps matching TRBD1 (6 bases). V was cut by 6 bases and J by 0 bases, with 12 bases left in between. This CDR3 has 14 amino acids. CDR1 is SGHAT, CDR2 FQNNGV, per germline. CDR3 protein: CASSRDTSSYEQYF. CDR3 DNA sequence: TGTGCCAGCAGTCGGGACACGAGCTCCTACGAGCAGTACTTC.

J is TRBJ2-6 and V is TRBV19; D unclear. The CDR3 has 15 amino acids. V lost 2 bases and J 1 base, leaving 6 bases between the germline ends. Germline values: CDR1 LNHDA, CDR2 SQIVND (reference sequence). The CDR3 sequence: CASSISQSGANVLTF. Written as DNA, the CDR3 is TGTGCCAGTAGTATATCACAGTCTGGGGCCAACGTCCTGACTTTC.

The chain employs TRBV29-1 and TRBJ1-1; D might be TRBD1 (6 bases). The length of the CDR3 is 14 residues. V was shortened by 3 bases and J by 6 bases, with 17 bases between the two germline ends. Germline CDR1 is SQVTM and CDR2 is ANQGSEA. In nucleotides, the CDR3 is TGCAGCGTTGAGTCGGGACAAACCGGCGCTGAAGCTTTCTTT. Protein: CSVESGQTGAEAFF.

This CDR3 reads CASGLAGDYEQYF. In nucleotides, the CDR3 is TGTGCCAGTGGACTAGCGGGAGATTACGAGCAGTACTTC. This chain joins TRBV27 and TRBJ2-7; the match to TRBD2 covers 13 bases. Unmatched junction bases numbered 3, after V lost 9 bases and J lost 4 bases. The CDR3 runs to 13 residues. Germline values: CDR1 MNHEY, CDR2 SMNVEV (reference sequence).

This chain connects TRBV10-2 to TRBJ1-1; 12 nucleotides line up with TRBD1. V lost 3 bases to trimming and J lost 6 bases; unmatched junction nucleotides: 2. Germline loops: CDR1 WSHSY, CDR2 SAAADI. The CDR3 length is 14 residues. The CDR3 DNA follows: TGCGCCAGCAGTGAAGGGACAGGGGGCTCTGAAGCTTTCTTT. This sequence encodes CASSEGTGGSEAFF.

V and J are TRBV18 and TRBJ1-2; D may be TRBD1 (5 bases). Trimming removed 0 bases from V and 8 bases from J, with 13 bases in between. The CDR3 loop spans 14 amino acids. The germline CDR1 and CDR2 sequences are KGHSH and LQKENI. The CDR3, as DNA: TGTGCCAGCTCACCACCGGTTCGCAGGGAAGGCTACACCTTC. Its protein product is CASSPPVRREGYTF.

The rearrangement joins TRBV19 to TRBJ2-7; D may be TRBD1 (6 bases). CDR1 LNHDA and CDR2 SQIVND come from the germline V gene (reference sequence). Trimming removed 8 bases from V and 2 bases from J, with 16 bases in between. This CDR3 has 14 residues. In DNA form, the CDR3 reads TGTGCCAGTGCCACCGGGACAAAGACCTACGAGCAGTACTTC. It specifies CASATGTKTYEQYF.